These 9 T cell receptor beta chains share one sample of origin, sequenced in a study of T cell repertoires in cytomegalovirus infection. TCRdb passed the reads through MiXCR, listing each CDR3 protein once. Among roughly 310,000 distinct CDR3 sequences listed, around 29% were seen once. The antigens for these receptors are not known. The sequencing used cultured PBMCs, collected from culture after CMV antigen stimulation. Source of these receptors: a human donor in good health (CMV status not recorded). Some clones in this sample may be carry-over from other donors' samples.

The sample holds a few counts of this clonotype. This chain connects TRBV12-3 or TRBV12-4 to TRBJ1-2, with no clear D. The CDR3 covers 13 residues. V dropped 3 bases and J dropped 3 bases, with 8 bases sitting between them. Here the CDR3 DNA reads TGTGCCAGCAGTTTTCGGCAGTACTATGGCTACACCTTC. Translated, it gives CASSFRQYYGYTF.

This clonotype was observed a few times. The chain employs TRBV7-9 and TRBJ1-6, with D unclear. V shed 5 bases and J shed 5 bases, with 19 bases lying between them. The CDR3 loop spans 17 amino acids. Germline-derived CDR1 and CDR2 are SEHNR and FQNEAQ (reference sequence). CDR3 residues: CASSHPRWSEDNSPLHF. The DNA of the CDR3 is TGTGCCAGCAGCCATCCTAGGTGGTCGGAGGATAATTCACCCCTCCACTTT.

The chain has TRBV15 and TRBJ1-2, with 8 bases fitting TRBD1. The CDR3 covers 15 residues. V gave up 1 base and J gave up 5 bases; unmatched junction bases: 6. CDR1 and CDR2 from the germline V gene are LNHNV and YYDKDF (reference sequence). Here the CDR3 DNA reads TGTGCCACCAGCAGAGGCCTGGACAGGGCTTATGGCTACACCTTC. It specifies CATSRGLDRAYGYTF.

The J gene is TRBJ2-1, the V gene TRBV15; D is possibly TRBD1 (7 bases). CDR1 LNHNV and CDR2 YYDKDF come from the germline V gene (reference sequence). V was cut by 4 bases and J by 3 bases, with 13 bases left in between. The CDR3 is made up of 15 amino acids. In DNA form, the CDR3 reads TGTGCCACCAGCAAAGGAGGGGGCCTCTACAATGAGCAGTTCTTC. Its protein is CATSKGGGLYNEQFF.

This clonotype has only a few counts. This sequence joins TRBV12-3 or TRBV12-4 and TRBJ2-1; tentatively, D is TRBD2 (6 bases). Deletions cut 9 bases from V and 7 bases from J, with 34 bases between. The CDR3 length is 19 residues. The CDR3 DNA reads as TGTGCCAGTTTGGTATACGGTTCAAGTTCGGGGGTAGGGGAGAATGAGCAGTTCTTC. This sequence encodes CASLVYGSSSGVGENEQFF.

The count of this clonotype is one. The chain recombines TRBV2 with TRBJ2-1, with TRBD1 matching over 11 bases. The V segment lost 0 bases and the J segment 10 bases; nucleotides outside the gene matches: 8. Germline V lookup: CDR1 SNHLY, CDR2 FYNNEI. The CDR3 runs 16 residues. CDR3 amino acids: CASSEARWDRGLEQFF. CDR3 nucleotides: TGTGCCAGCAGTGAAGCGCGGTGGGACAGGGGGTTAGAGCAGTTCTTC. The full variable domain, completed using reference TRBV2 and TRBJ2-1, is EPEVTQTPSHQVTQMGQEVILRCVPISNHLYFYWYRQILGQKVEFLVSFYNNEISEKSEIFDDQFSVERPDGSNFTLKIRSTKLEDSAMYFCASSEARWDRGLEQFFGPGTRLTVL.

The chain couples TRBV15 to TRBJ2-7; the match to TRBD2 covers 9 bases. This CDR3 is 14 amino acids long. Trimming cost V 4 bases and J 5 bases; bases outside gene matches: 6. CDR1 is LNHNV and CDR2 is YYDKDF in the germline V gene (reference sequence). CDR3: CATSTGLARHEQYF. As DNA, the CDR3 is TGTGCCACCAGCACGGGACTAGCCAGACACGAGCAGTACTTC.

The chain combines TRBV29-1 with TRBJ1-1, with D uncertain. The CDR3 has 12 amino acids. Trimming stripped 7 bases from V and 4 bases from J, with 13 bases between. Germline V lookup: CDR1 SQVTM, CDR2 ANQGSEA. CDR3 protein: CSGSKGGTEAFF. Here the CDR3 DNA reads TGCAGCGGATCGAAAGGAGGCACTGAAGCTTTCTTT.

This CDR3 is CASSSGAAVLITGELFF. The CDR3 coding sequence is TGTGCCAGCAGTTCTGGGGCAGCAGTCCTAATCACCGGGGAGCTGTTTTTT. The rearrangement uses TRBV27 and TRBJ2-2; D is possibly TRBD1 (5 bases). Trimming removed 4 bases at V and 4 bases at J, with 19 bases between. Germline V gene lookup returns CDR1 MNHEY and CDR2 SMNVEV (reference sequence). CDR3 length: 17 amino acids.